The 15 T cell receptor beta chains below come from one sample, sequenced in a study of regulatory T cells in long-lasting Graves disease. Time point specified: newly diagnosed GD, antithyroid drugs for less than 3 months. RNA isolated from PBMCs was used to make the TCR library. Construction of the TCR beta libraries employed iRepertoire HTBI primers in conjunction with Arm-PCR of CDR3 regions. From the multiplex PCR reads, TCRdb called clonotypes with MiXCR, one entry per CDR3 protein. The sample yields about 240,000 distinct CDR3 sequences, 20% to 25% seen once. Sequencing was performed on peripheral blood mononuclear cells (PBMCs), taken at new diagnosis, from a patient treated with antithyroid drugs. These receptors were collected from a female donor with Graves disease.

This clonotype was picked up many times. The chain combines TRBV6-5 with TRBJ2-7; 10 bases align to TRBD1. Germline V gene sequence: CDR1 MNHEY, CDR2 SVGAGI. The CDR3 is 16 amino acids. V dropped 4 bases and J dropped 6; count of bases not matched to a gene: 12. CDR3 in DNA: TGTGCCAGCAGTTCCCTCTCTGGGACAGGGGAGGGCGAGCAGTACTTC. Translated, it gives CASSSLSGTGEGEQYF.

The gene calls are TRBV12-3 or TRBV12-4 and TRBJ2-5; 7 positions agree with TRBD1. There are 14 residues in the CDR3. V gave up 5 bases and J gave up 1 base; unmatched junction bases: 4. The CDR3 sequence is CASSPGTAQETQYF. CDR3 DNA sequence: TGTGCCAGCAGTCCCGGGACAGCCCAAGAGACCCAGTACTTC.

This clonotype was recorded many times. The J gene is TRBJ2-1, the V gene TRBV6-1; 10 bases match TRBD2. The CDR3 is made up of 16 amino acids. Germline CDR1 and CDR2: MNHNS and SASEGT. The ends lost 6 bases at V and 7 bases at J; junction bases unmatched: 12. The CDR3 protein is CASSPRGAGGPNEQFF. The CDR3 DNA sequence: TGTGCCAGCAGCCCTCGGGGAGCGGGGGGGCCTAATGAGCAGTTCTTC.

This clonotype was seen repeatedly, ten times or more. The chain links TRBV5-1 to TRBJ2-2; TRBD2 is a possible D gene (6 bases). The CDR3 length is 14 residues. Germline V gene sequence: CDR1 SGHRS, CDR2 YFSETQ. V was clipped by 6 bases and J by 5 bases, with 14 bases between them. This CDR3 is CASTRTGGTGELFF. The CDR3 DNA follows: TGCGCCAGCACGCGGACCGGAGGGACCGGGGAGCTGTTTTTT.

The V call is TRBV20-1, the J call TRBJ1-3; 11 nucleotides agree with TRBD1. The germline CDR1 and CDR2 sequences are DFQATT and SNEGSKA (reference sequence). This CDR3 region has 13 residues. V was clipped by 5 bases and J by 6 bases; unmatched bases: 3. The CDR3 reads CSAAGQGVNTIYF. CDR3 sequence (DNA): TGCAGTGCTGCGGGACAGGGGGTAAACACCATATATTTT.

V usage is TRBV15 and J usage is TRBJ2-7, with TRBD2 matching 9 bases. Germline V gene sequence: CDR1 LNHNV, CDR2 YYDKDF (reference sequence). CDR3 length: 16 residues. With V trimmed by 3 bases and J by 0 bases, 6 bases remained unmatched. In DNA form, the CDR3 reads TGTGCCACCAGCAGGGACTTAGCGGGAGTCTCCTACGAGCAGTACTTC. It is translated as CATSRDLAGVSYEQYF.

In this sample, this clonotype turned up many times. The chain links TRBV11-2 to TRBJ2-7, with a possible D match to TRBD2 (6 bases). The CDR3 covers 14 residues. Per the germline V gene, CDR1 is SGHAT and CDR2 is FQNNGV. V was clipped by 8 bases and J by 2 bases, with 16 bases between them. CDR3 amino acids: CASGQPGETYEQYF. The DNA for the CDR3 is TGTGCCAGCGGACAACCGGGAGAAACCTACGAGCAGTACTTC.

There are many counts of this clonotype. This chain connects TRBV20-1 to TRBJ1-1, with D perhaps matching TRBD1 (5 bases). The V end was cut by 5 bases, the J end by 1 base, with 11 bases between. CDR3 length equals 13 residues. Germline assignment: CDR1 DFQATT and CDR2 SNEGSKA (reference sequence). The CDR3 is CSALRQRNTEAFF. For the CDR3, the DNA is TGCAGTGCTTTAAGACAGAGGAACACTGAAGCTTTCTTT.

The chain links TRBV6-1 to TRBJ1-5; maybe TRBD1 (6 bases). Trimming removed 5 bases from V and 7 bases from J, with 12 bases in between. The CDR3 is made up of 13 amino acids. CDR1 is MNHNS, CDR2 SASEGT, per germline. CDR3 residues: CASSTTGDQPQHF. The CDR3 region has the DNA TGTGCCAGCAGTACGACAGGCGACCAGCCCCAGCATTTT.

There are many counts of this clonotype. Sequence at one end of the junction differs from germline and may be a read error. In DNA form, the CDR3 reads TGCGCCAGCAGCTCACACACCGGGGAGCTGTTTTTT. Translated: CASSSHTGELFF. The chain couples TRBV11-2 to TRBJ2-2; no clear D. The CDR3 length is 12 residues. Germline assignment: CDR1 SGHAT and CDR2 FQNNGV.

Many counts were recorded for this clonotype. The chain links TRBV29-1 to TRBJ2-1; D unclear. Germline V lookup: CDR1 SQVTM, CDR2 ANQGSEA. The V end lost 4 bases, the J end lost 0 bases, and 10 bases lay between the germline ends. This CDR3 has 14 residues. CDR3 coding DNA: TGCAGCGTTGGCCCCGACACCTCCTACAATGAGCAGTTCTTC. Its translation is CSVGPDTSYNEQFF.

This sequence joins TRBV5-8 and TRBJ1-1, with D hard to call. This CDR3 spans 17 amino acids. Deletions cut 2 bases from V and 5 bases from J, with 22 bases between. CDR1 and CDR2 (germline): SGHTS, YDEGEE. The CDR3 DNA reads TGTGCCAGCAGCTTAAACGGTGCAGGATGGTCGGGGACTGAAGCTTTCTTT. It specifies CASSLNGAGWSGTEAFF. Using reference TRBV5-8 and TRBJ1-1 for the parts outside the CDR3, the full variable domain is EAGVTQSPTHLIKTRGQQATLRCSPISGHTSVYWYQQALGLGLQFLLWYDEGEERNRGNFPPRFSGRQFPNYSSELNVNALELEDSALYLCASSLNGAGWSGTEAFFGQGTRLTVV.

This chain links TRBV11-2 with TRBJ2-1; a possible D gene is TRBD2 (6 bases). V dropped 2 bases and J dropped 2 bases, with 19 bases sitting between them. The CDR3 is 18 amino acids. Looked up from germline, CDR1 is SGHAT and CDR2 is FQNNGV. In DNA form, the CDR3 reads TGTGCCAGCAGCTTAATGCCCTCGAGCGGGTCTGCCTACAATGAGCAGTTCTTC. Protein sequence: CASSLMPSSGSAYNEQFF.

This clonotype was counted at least ten times. V is TRBV19 and J is TRBJ2-7; 7 bases are shared with TRBD1. This CDR3 has 13 amino acids. Losses at the gene ends were 7 bases for V and 0 bases for J; bases not matched to a gene: 3. Germline V gene lookup returns CDR1 LNHDA and CDR2 SQIVND (reference sequence). The CDR3 DNA follows: TGTGCCAGTACCGCAGGGGGCTCCTACGAGCAGTACTTC. Translated: CASTAGGSYEQYF.

This clonotype was observed at least ten times. V gene TRBV3-1 combines with J gene TRBJ2-7, with a weak D call TRBD2 (6 bases). Deletions cut 3 bases from V and 6 bases from J, with 12 bases between. Looked up from germline, CDR1 is LGHDT and CDR2 is YNNKEL (reference sequence). This CDR3 comprises 13 residues. CDR3: CASSQMRDPEQYF. CDR3 DNA sequence: TGTGCCAGCAGCCAGATGCGGGACCCCGAGCAGTACTTC.